The next 11 T cell receptor beta chains were all read from a single sample in a study of T cell responses to AZD1222 COVID-19 vaccine. Data came from immunoSEQ multiplex PCR; TCRdb stores just in-frame clones and leaves some out. The sample lists 150,000 to 200,000 clones, 85% to 95% seen once, with around 4% in the top ten. The sample here was peripheral blood, taken on day 0 of AZD1222 vaccination. These receptors all stem from an adult in good health.

The chain carries TRBV6-5 and TRBJ1-5; D gene uncertain. V was clipped by 6 bases and J by 2 bases, with 11 bases between them. This CDR3 is built from 14 residues. Per the germline V gene, CDR1 is MNHEY and CDR2 is SVGAGI. CDR3 nucleotides: TGTGCCAGCAGGCGGGGAAGTGGCAATCAGCCCCAGCATTTT. Protein product: CASRRGSGNQPQHF.

The chain recombines TRBV7-9 with TRBJ2-1, with 8 nucleotides matching TRBD1. This CDR3 is built from 11 residues. The V gene end was trimmed by 6 bases and the J gene end by 9 bases; junction bases not matched to a gene: 1. CDR1 and CDR2 (germline): SEHNR, FQNEAQ (reference sequence). The CDR3, as DNA: TGTGCCAGCAGTGACAGGGGTGAGCAGTTCTTC. This codes for CASSDRGEQFF.

This clone was detected once. The CDR3: CASSQGSANYGYTF. In nucleotides, the CDR3 is TGTGCCAGCTCACAGGGTTCTGCGAACTATGGCTACACCTTC. The rearrangement joins TRBV13 to TRBJ1-2; D may be TRBD1 (6 bases). The V gene's germline CDR1 is PRHDT and CDR2 FYEKMQ (reference sequence). The CDR3 consists of 14 residues. V was shortened by 8 bases and J by 2 bases, with 15 bases between the two germline ends.

The chain employs TRBV10-3 and TRBJ1-2, with a tentative D call TRBD1 (6 bases). This CDR3 has 17 residues. V was trimmed by 0 bases and J by 4 bases, leaving 18 bases between them. CDR1 ENHRY and CDR2 SYGVKD come from the germline V gene. For the CDR3, the DNA is TGTGCCATCAGTGAGTCGCCCGCAGGGGAGGTCATCTATGGCTACACCTTC. Translating gives CAISESPAGEVIYGYTF.

The genes are TRBV5-1 and TRBJ2-5; 8 bases agree with TRBD2. The CDR3 runs to 15 residues. The junction had 5 bases not matched to a gene; V was cut back by 3 bases and J by 1 base. Germline loops: CDR1 SGHRS, CDR2 YFSETQ. CDR3 amino acids: CASSSRGLAQETQYF. DNA of the CDR3: TGCGCCAGCAGCTCCCGAGGACTAGCCCAAGAGACCCAGTACTTC.

The J gene is TRBJ1-2, the V gene TRBV4-2; 8 nucleotides line up with TRBD1. The CDR3 contains 16 residues. Germline-derived CDR1 and CDR2 are LGHNA and YNFKEQ. After removal of 3 bases from V and 8 bases from J, the junction contained 14 bases not matched to a gene. DNA for the CDR3: TGTGCCAGCAGCCACGCGAACGGACAGGGCGGTGGGGGCTACACCTTC. This gives the protein CASSHANGQGGGGYTF.

The J gene is TRBJ2-1, the V gene TRBV21-1; TRBD1 is taken as the D call from the table, unchecked against the DNA. TRBV21-1 is annotated as a pseudogene. This CDR3 is built from 19 residues. CDR3 in amino acids: CARQKMEQGGGFVYNEQFF. CDR3 DNA: TGTGCCAGGCAGAAAATGGAGCAGGGGGGTGGTTTCGTCTACAATGAGCAGTTCTTC.

The chain joins TRBV5-1 to TRBJ2-7; perhaps TRBD2 as D (5 bases). V was cut by 4 bases and J by 0 bases, with 17 bases left in between. The CDR3 is 16 amino acids. CDR1 and CDR2 from the germline V gene are SGHRS and YFSETQ. The CDR3 reads CASSPWREGVSYEQYF. Here the CDR3 DNA reads TGCGCCAGCAGCCCATGGCGAGAGGGAGTCTCCTACGAGCAGTACTTC.

This chain connects TRBV4-1 to TRBJ2-5; 7 bases map to TRBD1. The CDR3 extends over 18 amino acids. CDR1 is MGHRA, CDR2 YSYEKL, per germline. The J segment lost 1 base and the V segment lost 1 base, leaving 12 bases of the junction unmatched. CDR3 amino acids: CASSQGGTARPLQETQYF. As DNA, the CDR3 is TGCGCCAGCAGCCAAGGGGGGACAGCCCGACCCCTCCAAGAGACCCAGTACTTC.

This clone was seen just once. The V and J genes are TRBV6-4 and TRBJ2-2, with D possibly TRBD1 on 6 matching bases. V dropped 5 bases and J dropped 0 bases, with 10 bases sitting between them. The V gene's germline CDR1 is MRHNA and CDR2 SNTAGT. The CDR3 runs to 15 residues. CDR3 residues: CASSLQGTNTGELFF. DNA of the CDR3: TGTGCCAGCAGTTTACAGGGTACGAACACCGGGGAGCTGTTTTTT.

The genes are TRBV27 and TRBJ2-7; D may be TRBD2 (5 bases). CDR3 length: 16 residues. V dropped 4 bases and J dropped 1 base, with 17 bases sitting between them. Looked up from germline, CDR1 is MNHEY and CDR2 is SMNVEV (reference sequence). The CDR3 coding sequence is TGTGCCAGCAGTTCCCCCCGAATCGCGGGTTCCTACGAGCAGTACTTC. Protein: CASSSPRIAGSYEQYF.